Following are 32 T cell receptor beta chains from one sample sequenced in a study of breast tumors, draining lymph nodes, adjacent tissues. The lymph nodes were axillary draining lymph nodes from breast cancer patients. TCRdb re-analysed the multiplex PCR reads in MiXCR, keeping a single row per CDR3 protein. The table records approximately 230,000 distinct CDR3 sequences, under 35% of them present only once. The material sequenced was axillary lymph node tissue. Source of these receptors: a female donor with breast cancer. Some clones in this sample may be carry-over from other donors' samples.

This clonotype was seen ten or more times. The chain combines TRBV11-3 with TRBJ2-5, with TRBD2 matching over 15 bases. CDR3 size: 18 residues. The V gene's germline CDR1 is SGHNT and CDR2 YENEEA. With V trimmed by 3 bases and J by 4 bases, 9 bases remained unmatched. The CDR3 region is CASSFGLAGGPQRETQYF. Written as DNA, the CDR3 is TGTGCCAGCAGCTTTGGACTAGCGGGAGGGCCTCAGCGAGAGACCCAGTACTTC.

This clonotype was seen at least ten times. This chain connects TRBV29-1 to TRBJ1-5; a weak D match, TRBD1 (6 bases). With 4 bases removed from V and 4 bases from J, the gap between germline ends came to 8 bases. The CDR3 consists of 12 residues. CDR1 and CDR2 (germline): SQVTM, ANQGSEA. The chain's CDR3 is CSVAGANQPQHF. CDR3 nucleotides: TGCAGCGTTGCAGGGGCTAATCAGCCCCAGCATTTT. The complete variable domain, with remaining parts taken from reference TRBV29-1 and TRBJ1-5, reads SAVISQKPSRDICQRGTSLTIQCQVDSQVTMMFWYRQQPGQSLTLIATANQGSEATYESGFVIDKFPISRPNLTFSTLTVSNMSPEDSSIYLCSVAGANQPQHFGDGTRLSIL.

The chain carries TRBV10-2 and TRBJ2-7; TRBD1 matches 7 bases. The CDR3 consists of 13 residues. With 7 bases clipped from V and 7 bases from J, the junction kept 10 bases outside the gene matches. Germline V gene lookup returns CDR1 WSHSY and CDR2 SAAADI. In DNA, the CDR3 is TGCGCCAGCACCTCGGACAGGTCCCGTGAGCAGTACTTC. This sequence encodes CASTSDRSREQYF.

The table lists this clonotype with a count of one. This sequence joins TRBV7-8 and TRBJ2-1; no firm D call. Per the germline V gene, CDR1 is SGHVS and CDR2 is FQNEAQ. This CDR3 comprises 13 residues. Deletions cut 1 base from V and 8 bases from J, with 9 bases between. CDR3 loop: CASSLVGADEQFF. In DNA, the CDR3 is TGTGCCAGCAGCTTAGTCGGTGCAGATGAGCAGTTCTTC.

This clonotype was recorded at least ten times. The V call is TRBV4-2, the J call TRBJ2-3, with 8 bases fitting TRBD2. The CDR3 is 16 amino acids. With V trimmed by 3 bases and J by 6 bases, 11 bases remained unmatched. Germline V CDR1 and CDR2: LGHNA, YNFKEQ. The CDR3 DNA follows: TGTGCCAGCAGCCATGATCCACGGGGGGGCCGTGATACGCAGTATTTT. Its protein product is CASSHDPRGGRDTQYF.

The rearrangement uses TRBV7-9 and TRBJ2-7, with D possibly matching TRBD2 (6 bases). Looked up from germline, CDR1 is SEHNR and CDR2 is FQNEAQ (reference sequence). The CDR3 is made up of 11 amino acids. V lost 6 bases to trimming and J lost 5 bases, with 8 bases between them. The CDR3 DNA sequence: TGTGCCAGCAGGGGCGGGGACGAGCAGTACTTC. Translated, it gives CASRGGDEQYF.

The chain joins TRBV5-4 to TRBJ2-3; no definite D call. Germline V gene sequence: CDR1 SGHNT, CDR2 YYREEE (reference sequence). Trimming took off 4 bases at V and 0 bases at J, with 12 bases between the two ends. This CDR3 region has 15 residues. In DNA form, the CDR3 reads TGTGCCAGCAGCCCCGGATTGGGGAGCACAGATACGCAGTATTTT. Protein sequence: CASSPGLGSTDTQYF.

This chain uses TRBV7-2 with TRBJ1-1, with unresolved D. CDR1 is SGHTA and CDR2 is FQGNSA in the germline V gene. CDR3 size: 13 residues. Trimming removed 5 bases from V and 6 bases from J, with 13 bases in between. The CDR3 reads CASSTADKAEAFF. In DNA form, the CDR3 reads TGTGCCAGCAGCACCGCCGACAAGGCTGAAGCTTTCTTT. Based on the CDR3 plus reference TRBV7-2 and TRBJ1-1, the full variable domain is GAGVSQSPSNKVTEKGKDVELRCDPISGHTALYWYRQSLGQGLEFLIYFQGNSAPDKSGLPSDRFSAERTGGSVSTLTIQRTQQEDSAVYLCASSTADKAEAFFGQGTRLTVV.

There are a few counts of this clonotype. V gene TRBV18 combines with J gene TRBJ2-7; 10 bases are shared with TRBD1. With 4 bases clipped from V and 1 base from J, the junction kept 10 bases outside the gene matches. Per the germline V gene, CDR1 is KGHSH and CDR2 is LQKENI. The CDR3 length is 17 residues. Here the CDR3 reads CASSQSPGQGTSYEQYF. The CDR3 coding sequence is TGTGCCAGCTCACAATCACCGGGACAGGGGACGTCCTACGAGCAGTACTTC.

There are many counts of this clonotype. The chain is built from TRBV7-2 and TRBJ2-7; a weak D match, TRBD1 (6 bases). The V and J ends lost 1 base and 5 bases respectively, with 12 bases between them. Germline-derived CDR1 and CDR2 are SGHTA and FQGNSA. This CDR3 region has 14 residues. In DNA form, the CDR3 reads TGTGCCAGCAGCTTAGTTCCGGGACACCACGAGCAGTACTTC. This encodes CASSLVPGHHEQYF.

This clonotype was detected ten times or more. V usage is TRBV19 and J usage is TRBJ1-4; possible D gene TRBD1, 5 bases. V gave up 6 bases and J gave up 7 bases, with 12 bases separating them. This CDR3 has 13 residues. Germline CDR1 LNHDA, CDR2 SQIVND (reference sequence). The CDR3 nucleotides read TGTGCCAGTAGGGGGCAGGGTCCTGAAAAACTGTTTTTT. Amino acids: CASRGQGPEKLFF.

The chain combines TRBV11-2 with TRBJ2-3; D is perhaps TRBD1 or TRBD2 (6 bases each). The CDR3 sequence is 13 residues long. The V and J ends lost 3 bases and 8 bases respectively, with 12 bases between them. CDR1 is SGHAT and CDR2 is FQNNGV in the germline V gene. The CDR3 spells CASSFPEGGTQYF. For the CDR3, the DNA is TGTGCCAGCAGCTTCCCCGAGGGGGGTACGCAGTATTTT. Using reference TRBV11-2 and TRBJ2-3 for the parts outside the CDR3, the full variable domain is EAGVAQSPRYKIIEKRQSVAFWCNPISGHATLYWYQQILGQGPKLLIQFQNNGVVDDSQLPKDRFSAERLKGVDSTLKIQPAKLEDSAVYLCASSFPEGGTQYFGPGTRLTVL.

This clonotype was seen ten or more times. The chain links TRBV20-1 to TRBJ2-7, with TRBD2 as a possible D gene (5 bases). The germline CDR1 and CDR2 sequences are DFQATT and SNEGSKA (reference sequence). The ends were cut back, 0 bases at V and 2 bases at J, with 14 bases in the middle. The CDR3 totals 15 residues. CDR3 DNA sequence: TGCAGTGCTAGAGAAAGGTGGGGAGATACCTACGAGCAGTACTTC. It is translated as CSARERWGDTYEQYF.

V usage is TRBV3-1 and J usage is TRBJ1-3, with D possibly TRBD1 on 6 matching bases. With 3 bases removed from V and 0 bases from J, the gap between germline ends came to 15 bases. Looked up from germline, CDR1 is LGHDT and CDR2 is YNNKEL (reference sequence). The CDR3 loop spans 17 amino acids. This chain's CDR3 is CASSQFQGSNSGNTIYF. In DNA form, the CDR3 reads TGTGCCAGCAGCCAGTTCCAGGGGAGCAACTCTGGAAACACCATATATTTT.

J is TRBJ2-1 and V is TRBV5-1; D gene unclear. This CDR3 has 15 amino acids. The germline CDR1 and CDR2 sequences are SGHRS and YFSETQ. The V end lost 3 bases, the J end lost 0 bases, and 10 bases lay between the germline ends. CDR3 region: CASSWGPGSYNEQFF. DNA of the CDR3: TGCGCCAGCAGCTGGGGTCCGGGCTCCTACAATGAGCAGTTCTTC.

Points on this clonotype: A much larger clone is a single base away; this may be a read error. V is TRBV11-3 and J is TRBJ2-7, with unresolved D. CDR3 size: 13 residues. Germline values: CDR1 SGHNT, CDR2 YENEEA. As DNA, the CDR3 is TGTGCCAGCAGTCGAGAGGTCTCCTCCGAGCAGTACTTC. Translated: CASSREVSSEQYF.

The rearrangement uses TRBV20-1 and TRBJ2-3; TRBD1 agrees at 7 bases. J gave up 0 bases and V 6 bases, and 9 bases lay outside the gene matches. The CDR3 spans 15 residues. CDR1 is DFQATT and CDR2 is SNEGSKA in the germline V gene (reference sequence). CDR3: CSASGTASSTDTQYF. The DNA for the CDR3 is TGCAGTGCCTCGGGGACAGCCTCTAGCACAGATACGCAGTATTTT.

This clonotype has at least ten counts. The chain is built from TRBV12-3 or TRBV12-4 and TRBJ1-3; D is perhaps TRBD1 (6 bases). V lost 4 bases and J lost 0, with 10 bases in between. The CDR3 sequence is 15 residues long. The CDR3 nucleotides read TGTGCCAGCAGTTCGACAGGTCGCTCTGGAAACACCATATATTTT. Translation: CASSSTGRSGNTIYF.

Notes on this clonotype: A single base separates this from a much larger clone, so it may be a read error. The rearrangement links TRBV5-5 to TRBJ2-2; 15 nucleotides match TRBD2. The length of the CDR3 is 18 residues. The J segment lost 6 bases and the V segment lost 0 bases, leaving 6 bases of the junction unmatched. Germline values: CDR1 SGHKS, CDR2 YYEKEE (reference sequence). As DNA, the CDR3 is TGTGCCAGCAGCTTGGGTCGGACTAGCGGGAGGGCCGCCGGGGAGCTGTTTTTT. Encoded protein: CASSLGRTSGRAAGELFF.

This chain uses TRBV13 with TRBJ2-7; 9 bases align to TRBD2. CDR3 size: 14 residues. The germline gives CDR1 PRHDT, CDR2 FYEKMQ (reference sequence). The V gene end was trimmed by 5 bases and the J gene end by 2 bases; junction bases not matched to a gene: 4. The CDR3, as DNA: TGTGCCAGCAGCGGTCGCGGGGGGGCCTACGAGCAGTACTTC. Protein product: CASSGRGGAYEQYF.

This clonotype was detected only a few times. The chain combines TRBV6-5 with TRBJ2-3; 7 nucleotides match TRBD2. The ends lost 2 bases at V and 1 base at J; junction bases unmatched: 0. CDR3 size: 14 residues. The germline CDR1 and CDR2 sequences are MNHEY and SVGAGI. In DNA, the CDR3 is TGTGCCAGCAGTTACGGGGGGGGCACAGATACGCAGTATTTT. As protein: CASSYGGGTDTQYF.

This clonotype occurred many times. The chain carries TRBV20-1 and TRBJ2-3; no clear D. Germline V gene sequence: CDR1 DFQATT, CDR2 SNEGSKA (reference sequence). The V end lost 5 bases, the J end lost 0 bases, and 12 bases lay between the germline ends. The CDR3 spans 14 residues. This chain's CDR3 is CSAGTPSSTDTQYF. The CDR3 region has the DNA TGCAGTGCTGGAACCCCCTCTAGCACAGATACGCAGTATTTT.

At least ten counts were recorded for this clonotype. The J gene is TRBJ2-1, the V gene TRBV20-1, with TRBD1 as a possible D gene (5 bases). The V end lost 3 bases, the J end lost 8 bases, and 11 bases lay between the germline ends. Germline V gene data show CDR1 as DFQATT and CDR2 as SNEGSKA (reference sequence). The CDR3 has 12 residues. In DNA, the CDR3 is TGCAGTGCTAGGACCCAAGGGGATGAGCAGTTCTTC. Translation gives CSARTQGDEQFF.

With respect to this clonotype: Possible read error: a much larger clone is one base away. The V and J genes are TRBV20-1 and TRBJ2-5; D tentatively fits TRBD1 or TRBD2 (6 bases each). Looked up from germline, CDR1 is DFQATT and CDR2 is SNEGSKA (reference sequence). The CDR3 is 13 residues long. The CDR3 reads CSASPRGQGTQYF. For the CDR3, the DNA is TGCAGTGCTAGTCCACGGGGGCAAGGGACCCAGTACTTC.

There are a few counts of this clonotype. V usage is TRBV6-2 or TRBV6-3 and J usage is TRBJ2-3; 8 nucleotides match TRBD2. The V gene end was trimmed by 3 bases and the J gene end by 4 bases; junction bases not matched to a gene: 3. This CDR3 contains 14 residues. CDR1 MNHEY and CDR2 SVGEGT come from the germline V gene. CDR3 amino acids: CASSYSGEADTQYF. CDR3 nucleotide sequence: TGTGCCAGCAGTTATAGCGGGGAGGCAGATACGCAGTATTTT.

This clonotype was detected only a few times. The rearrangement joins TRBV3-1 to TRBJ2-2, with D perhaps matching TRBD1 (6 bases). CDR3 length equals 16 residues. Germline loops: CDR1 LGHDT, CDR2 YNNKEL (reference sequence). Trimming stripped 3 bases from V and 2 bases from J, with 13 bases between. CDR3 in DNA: TGTGCCAGCAGCCACTTAGCAGGGGCAAACACCGGGGAGCTGTTTTTT. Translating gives CASSHLAGANTGELFF. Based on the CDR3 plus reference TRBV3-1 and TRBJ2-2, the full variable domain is DTAVSQTPKYLVTQMGNDKSIKCEQNLGHDTMYWYKQDSKKFLKIMFSYNNKELIINETVPNRFSPKSPDKAHLNLHINSLELGDSAVYFCASSHLAGANTGELFFGEGSRLTVL.

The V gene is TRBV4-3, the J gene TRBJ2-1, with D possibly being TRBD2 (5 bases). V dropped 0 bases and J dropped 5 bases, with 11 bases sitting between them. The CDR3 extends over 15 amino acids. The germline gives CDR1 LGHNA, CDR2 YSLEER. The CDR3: CASSQDWTGNNEQFF. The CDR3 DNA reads TGCGCCAGCAGCCAAGATTGGACGGGGAACAATGAGCAGTTCTTC.

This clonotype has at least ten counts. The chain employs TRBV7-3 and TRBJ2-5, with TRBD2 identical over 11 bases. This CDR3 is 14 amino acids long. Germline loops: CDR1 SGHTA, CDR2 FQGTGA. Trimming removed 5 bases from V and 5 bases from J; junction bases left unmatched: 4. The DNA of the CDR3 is TGTGCCAGCAGCCTAGCGGGAGGAGATGAGACCCAGTACTTC. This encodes CASSLAGGDETQYF. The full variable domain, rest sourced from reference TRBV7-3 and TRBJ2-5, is GAGVSQTPSNKVTEKGKYVELRCDPISGHTALYWYRQSLGQGPEFLIYFQGTGAADDSGLPNDRFFAVRPEGSVSTLKIQRTERGDSAVYLCASSLAGGDETQYFGPGTRLLVL.

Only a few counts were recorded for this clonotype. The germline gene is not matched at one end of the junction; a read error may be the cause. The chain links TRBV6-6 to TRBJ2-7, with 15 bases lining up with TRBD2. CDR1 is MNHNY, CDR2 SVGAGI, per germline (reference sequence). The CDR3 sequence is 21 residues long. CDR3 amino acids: CASSHSKVKGLAGGQAYEQYF. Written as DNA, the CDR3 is TGTGCCAGCAGTCACTCGAAGGTCAAGGGACTAGCGGGGGGCCAGGCCTACGAGCAGTACTTC.

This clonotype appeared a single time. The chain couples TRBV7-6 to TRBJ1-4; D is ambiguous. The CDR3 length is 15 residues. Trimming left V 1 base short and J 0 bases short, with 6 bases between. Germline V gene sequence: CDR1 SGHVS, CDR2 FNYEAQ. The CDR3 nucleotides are TGTGCCAGCAGCTTAGGGGTGACAACTAATGAAAAACTGTTTTTT. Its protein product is CASSLGVTTNEKLFF.

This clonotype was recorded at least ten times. CDR3: CASSPGRSPLHF. CDR3 nucleotide sequence: TGTGCCAGCAGTCCTGGCAGGTCACCCCTCCACTTT. The rearrangement joins TRBV7-2 to TRBJ1-6; D not certain. V was cut by 6 bases and J by 10 bases, with 10 bases left in between. Looked up from germline, CDR1 is SGHTA and CDR2 is FQGNSA. The CDR3 contains 12 residues.

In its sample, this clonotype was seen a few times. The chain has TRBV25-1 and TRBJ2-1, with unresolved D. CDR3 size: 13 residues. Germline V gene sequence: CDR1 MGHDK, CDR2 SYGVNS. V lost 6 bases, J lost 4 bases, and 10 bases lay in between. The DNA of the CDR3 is TGTGCCAGCAGACCGGGCACTTACAATGAGCAGTTCTTC. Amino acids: CASRPGTYNEQFF. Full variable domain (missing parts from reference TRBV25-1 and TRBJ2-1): EADIYQTPRYLVIGTGKKITLECSQTMGHDKMYWYQQDPGMELHLIHYSYGVNSTEKGDLSSESTVSRIRTEHFPLTLESARPSHTSQYLCASRPGTYNEQFFGPGTRLTVL.